The 22 T cell receptor beta chains below were found in one sample sequenced in a study of read filtering for tumor transcriptome and immune sequencing. Molecular barcoded adaptors covering alpha/delta and beta/gamma chains were used on around 400 ng RNA. TCRdb fed the reads into MiXCR, producing one record per CDR3 protein. This repertoire shows about 25,000 distinct CDR3 sequences, around a fifth found once; its top ten account for around 47%. Sequencing was done on a sample of a population of CD138-negative cells sorted from bone marrow. The receptors originated from a donor over 35 with multiple myeloma.

This clonotype appeared many times. The J gene is TRBJ2-5, the V gene TRBV7-6; tentatively, D is TRBD1 (5 bases). Germline V lookup: CDR1 SGHVS, CDR2 FNYEAQ. This CDR3 is 15 amino acids long. Trimming removed 5 bases from V and 6 bases from J, with 19 bases in between. DNA for the CDR3: TGTGCCAGCAGCAGAGACAGTCCCACTGGGAAGACCCAGTACTTC. Amino acid sequence: CASSRDSPTGKTQYF.

For this clonotype: A read error may produce the germline difference seen at one junction end. This chain links TRBV10-1 with TRBJ2-1, with a weak D call TRBD1 (6 bases). The CDR3 has 16 amino acids. CDR1 is WNHNN and CDR2 is SYGVQD in the germline V gene (reference sequence). The CDR3 sequence: CASSEPLDIRGDERFF. The CDR3 bases are TGCGCCAGCAGTGAGCCGTTGGACATCAGGGGCGATGAGCGGTTCTTC.

This clonotype has just a few counts. A clone one base away is much larger, so this may be a read error. The chain couples TRBV7-9 to TRBJ1-6; no firm D call. The CDR3 is made up of 13 amino acids. Per germline, CDR1 SEHNR and CDR2 FQNEAQ (reference sequence). Trimming pared 1 base from V and 9 bases from J, leaving 7 bases between. The CDR3 spells CASSLEGSSPLHF. CDR3 sequence (DNA): TGTGCCAGCAGCTTAGAGGGAAGTTCACCCCTCCACTTT.

A few counts support this clonotype. The genes are TRBV28 and TRBJ2-5; D is unresolved. Germline CDR1 MDHEN, CDR2 SYDVKM. V was pared by 0 bases and J by 4 bases, with 6 bases between. The CDR3 runs to 13 residues. In nucleotides, the CDR3 is TGTGCCAGCAGTTTATGGAACCCAGAGACCCAGTACTTC. Translating gives CASSLWNPETQYF.

A note on this clonotype: This may stem from a read error, because a much larger clone lies one nucleotide away. CDR3 region: CASSLASGPTCEQYF. In nucleotides, the CDR3 is TGTGCCAGCAGCTTAGCTTCCGGGCCGACCTGCGAGCAGTACTTC. V is TRBV7-9 and J is TRBJ2-7; D is ambiguous. Trimming pared 0 bases from V and 6 bases from J, leaving 15 bases between. The CDR3 sequence is 15 residues long. The V gene's germline CDR1 is SEHNR and CDR2 FQNEAQ (reference sequence).

Ten or more counts support this clonotype. The chain joins TRBV2 to TRBJ1-4; D not certain. The V end was cut by 6 bases, the J end by 0 bases, with 17 bases between. Germline V gene sequence: CDR1 SNHLY, CDR2 FYNNEI. This CDR3 contains 17 residues. The CDR3 reads CASRRTGTYATNEKLFF. CDR3 bases: TGTGCCAGCAGGCGTACCGGAACTTATGCAACTAATGAAAAACTGTTTTTT.

This clonotype has a handful of counts. The chain links TRBV6-5 to TRBJ2-1, with TRBD2 identical over 8 bases. The V gene end was trimmed by 6 bases and the J gene end by 4 bases; junction bases not matched to a gene: 5. This CDR3 is 14 amino acids long. Looked up from germline, CDR1 is MNHEY and CDR2 is SVGAGI. CDR3 region: CASSYGGAYNEQFF. The CDR3 nucleotides read TGTGCCAGCAGCTACGGGGGGGCGTACAATGAGCAGTTCTTC.

This clonotype is classed as medium-sized. V and J are TRBV7-9 and TRBJ2-1; 8 bases are a match to TRBD1. Germline V gene sequence: CDR1 SEHNR, CDR2 FQNEAQ (reference sequence). This CDR3 contains 14 residues. The junction had 13 bases not matched to a gene; V was cut back by 6 bases and J by 12 bases. This CDR3 is CASSSGQATVVQFF. In nucleotides, the CDR3 is TGTGCCAGCAGTTCGGGACAGGCAACGGTTGTGCAGTTCTTC.

Of note for this clonotype: The DNA is omitted, as the CDR3 cannot be located on it reliably, and the CDR3 follows TCRdb's listing. This sequence joins TRBV7-9 and TRBJ1-3. The CDR3 contains 15 residues when both ends are counted. CDR1 and CDR2 (germline): SEHNR, FQNEAQ (reference sequence). This CDR3 is CASSLVVGSGNTMYF.

V and J are TRBV6-1 and TRBJ2-6; TRBD1 might be the D (6 bases). CDR3 length equals 15 residues. V gave up 5 bases and J gave up 2 bases, with 10 bases separating them. CDR1 and CDR2 from the germline V gene are MNHNS and SASEGT. Written as DNA, the CDR3 is TGTGCCAGCAGTTCAGGGGTCACTGGGGCCAACGTCCTGACTTTC. It translates to CASSSGVTGANVLTF.

Remarks on this clonotype: This likely traces to a read error, being one base from a far larger clone. CDR3 in DNA: TGTGCCAGCAGCCCAGACAGCGGGAACACTGAAGCTCTCTTT. Its protein product is CASSPDSGNTEALF. The rearrangement uses TRBV11-3 and TRBJ1-1, with a weak D call TRBD1 (5 bases). CDR1 is SGHNT and CDR2 is YENEEA in the germline V gene. The CDR3 sequence is 14 residues long.

On this clonotype: One base separates it from a far larger clone, so it is likely a read error. This sequence joins TRBV10-3 and TRBJ2-1; 11 bases map to TRBD2. This CDR3 has 17 residues. Germline V gene data show CDR1 as ENHRY and CDR2 as SYGVKD. The CDR3 is CASSEETSGAYDNEQFF. The CDR3 region has the DNA TGTGCCAGCAGTGAAGAGACTAGCGGGGCGTATGACAATGAGCAGTTCTTC.

With regard to this clonotype: Possible read error: a much larger clone is one base away. This chain connects TRBV6-2 or TRBV6-3 to TRBJ1-1, with TRBD1 as a possible D gene (6 bases). The CDR3 spans 14 residues. V shed 2 bases and J shed 4 bases, with 11 bases lying between them. Germline assignment: CDR1 MNHEY and CDR2 SVGEGT. The CDR3 bases are TGTGCCAGCAGTTACGACAGGTCGGGCACTGAAGCTTTCTTT. It specifies CASSYDRSGTEAFF.

This clonotype was counted at least ten times. The rearrangement joins TRBV20-1 to TRBJ1-1; the D gene is possibly TRBD1 (5 bases). V was pared by 0 bases and J by 5 bases, with 16 bases between. The CDR3 length is 15 residues. Looked up from germline, CDR1 is DFQATT and CDR2 is SNEGSKA (reference sequence). The DNA for the CDR3 is TGCAGTGCTAGAGATGTGCGGGGGATGGAAACTGAAGCTTTCTTT. Its protein is CSARDVRGMETEAFF.

The genes are TRBV4-1 and TRBJ1-1; tentative D call: TRBD1 (5 bases). Trimming pared 0 bases from V and 1 base from J, leaving 18 bases between. In germline, CDR1 is MGHRA, CDR2 YSYEKL. There are 18 residues in the CDR3. DNA for the CDR3: TGCGCCAGCAGCCAAGATGGCCTTGGGGGGTTTTGGAACACTGAAGCTTTCTTT. Translated, it gives CASSQDGLGGFWNTEAFF.

This clonotype was recorded many times. The rearrangement joins TRBV12-3 or TRBV12-4 to TRBJ1-5; 11 nucleotides agree with TRBD1. This CDR3 is built from 16 residues. V lost 5 bases to trimming and J lost 1 base; unmatched junction nucleotides: 4. The CDR3 spells CASSPGQGASNQPQHF. The CDR3 DNA sequence: TGTGCCAGCAGTCCTGGACAGGGGGCGAGCAATCAGCCCCAGCATTTT.

This clonotype came up many times. The J gene is TRBJ2-1, the V gene TRBV7-8; 10 bases fit TRBD2. The trim removed 5 bases at V and 8 bases at J, leaving 12 bases unmatched. Germline V CDR1 and CDR2: SGHVS, FQNEAQ. This CDR3 comprises 16 residues. The CDR3 DNA reads TGTGCCAGCAGCCGGGGGACTAGCGAGGGAGGCTATGAGCAGTTCTTC. Amino acid sequence: CASSRGTSEGGYEQFF.

This clonotype was recorded many times. This chain connects TRBV2 to TRBJ2-3; 10 positions agree with TRBD1. The V and J ends lost 6 bases and 0 bases, in that order; junction bases with no gene match: 3. The CDR3 is 15 amino acids. Looked up from germline, CDR1 is SNHLY and CDR2 is FYNNEI. The CDR3 nucleotides are TGTGCCAGCAGGGGACAGGGGTCTAGCACAGATACGCAGTATTTT. Its protein product is CASRGQGSSTDTQYF.

The sample holds many counts of this clonotype. The genes are TRBV20-1 and TRBJ2-5; 10 nucleotides match TRBD2. V lost 6 bases, J lost 2 bases, and 9 bases stayed unmatched. There are 15 residues in the CDR3. Germline V lookup: CDR1 DFQATT, CDR2 SNEGSKA (reference sequence). The CDR3 sequence: CSAKPAGGRQETQYF. CDR3 in DNA: TGCAGTGCGAAACCAGCGGGGGGGCGTCAAGAGACCCAGTACTTC.

This clonotype was found a few times. The gene calls are TRBV6-2 or TRBV6-3 and TRBJ1-1; no clear D gene. Per the germline V gene, CDR1 is MNHEY and CDR2 is SVGEGT. The CDR3 sequence is 13 residues long. The ends were cut back, 2 bases at V and 4 bases at J, with 8 bases in the middle. The CDR3 protein is CASSYRTVTEAFF. In DNA form, the CDR3 reads TGTGCCAGCAGTTACCGGACCGTCACTGAAGCTTTCTTT.

As concerns this clonotype: No conserved phenylalanine or tryptophan is present at the end of the CDR3, so a read error is the likely explanation. The V gene is TRBV2, the J gene TRBJ2-5, with a possible D match to TRBD2 (6 bases). The CDR3 is made up of 14 amino acids. V lost 7 bases and J 5 bases, leaving 17 bases between the germline ends. CDR1 SNHLY and CDR2 FYNNEI come from the germline V gene. CDR3 DNA: TGTGCCAGCAAGGAGGGGTTGAATCGCGAGACCCAGTACTCC. This translates into CASKEGLNRETQYS.

This clonotype showed up many times. This rearrangement joins TRBV29-1 to TRBJ2-3; D is possibly TRBD2 (6 bases). Germline CDR1 is SQVTM and CDR2 is ANQGSEA. The length of the CDR3 is 10 residues. Trimming took 7 bases from V and 6 from J, leaving 8 bases between them. The CDR3 DNA follows: TGCAGCGGGGGGGAGGATACGCAGTATTTT. Translating gives CSGGEDTQYF.